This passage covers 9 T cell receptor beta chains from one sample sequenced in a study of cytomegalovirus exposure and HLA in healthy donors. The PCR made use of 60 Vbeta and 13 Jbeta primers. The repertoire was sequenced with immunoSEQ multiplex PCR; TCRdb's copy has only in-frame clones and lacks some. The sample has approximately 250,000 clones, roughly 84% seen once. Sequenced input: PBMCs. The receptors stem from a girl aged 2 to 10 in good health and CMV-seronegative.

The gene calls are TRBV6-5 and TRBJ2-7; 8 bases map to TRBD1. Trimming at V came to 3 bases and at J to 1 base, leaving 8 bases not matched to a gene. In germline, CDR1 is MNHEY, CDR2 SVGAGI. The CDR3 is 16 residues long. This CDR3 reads CASSYSTGDSSYEQYF. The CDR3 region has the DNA TGTGCCAGCAGTTATTCGACAGGGGACTCTTCCTACGAGCAGTACTTC.

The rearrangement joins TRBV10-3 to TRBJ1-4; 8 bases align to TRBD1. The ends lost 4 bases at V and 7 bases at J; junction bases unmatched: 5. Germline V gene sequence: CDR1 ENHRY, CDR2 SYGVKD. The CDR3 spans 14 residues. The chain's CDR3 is CAISAGGAREKLFF. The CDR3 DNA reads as TGTGCCATCAGTGCAGGGGGCGCCCGTGAAAAACTGTTTTTT.

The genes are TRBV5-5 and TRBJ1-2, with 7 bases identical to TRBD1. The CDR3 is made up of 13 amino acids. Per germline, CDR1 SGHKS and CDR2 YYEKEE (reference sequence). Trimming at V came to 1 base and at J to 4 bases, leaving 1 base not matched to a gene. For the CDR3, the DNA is TGTGCCAGCAGCTTGTCAGGGGGCTATGGCTACACCTTC. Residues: CASSLSGGYGYTF.

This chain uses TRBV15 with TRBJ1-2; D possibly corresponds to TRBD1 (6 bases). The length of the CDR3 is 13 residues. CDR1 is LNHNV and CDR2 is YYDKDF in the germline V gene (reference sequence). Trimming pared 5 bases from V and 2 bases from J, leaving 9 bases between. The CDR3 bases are TGTGCCACCAGCGGCAGGGGAAACTATGGCTACACCTTC. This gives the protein CATSGRGNYGYTF.

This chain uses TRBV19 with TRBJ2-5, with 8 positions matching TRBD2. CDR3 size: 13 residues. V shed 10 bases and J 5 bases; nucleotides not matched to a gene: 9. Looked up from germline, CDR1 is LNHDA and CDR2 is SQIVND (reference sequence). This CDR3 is CATQIAGTETQYF. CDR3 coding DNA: TGTGCCACGCAAATAGCGGGAACGGAGACCCAGTACTTC.

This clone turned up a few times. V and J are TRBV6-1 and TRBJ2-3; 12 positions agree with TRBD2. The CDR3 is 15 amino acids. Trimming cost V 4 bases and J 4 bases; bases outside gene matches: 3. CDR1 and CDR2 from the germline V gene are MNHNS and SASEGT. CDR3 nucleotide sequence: TGTGCCAGCAGTGCTAGCGGGAGGGTAGCAGATACGCAGTATTTT. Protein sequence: CASSASGRVADTQYF.

The CDR3 reads CASSRDWSSSYNEQFF. CDR3 DNA sequence: TGTGCCAGCAGCCGAGATTGGAGCAGCTCCTACAATGAGCAGTTCTTC. This sequence joins TRBV7-2 and TRBJ2-1; unclear D gene. V lost 5 bases and J lost 0, with 14 bases in between. This CDR3 region has 16 residues. Per the germline V gene, CDR1 is SGHTA and CDR2 is FQGNSA. Full variable domain (rest looked up from reference TRBV7-2 and TRBJ2-1): GAGVSQSPSNKVTEKGKDVELRCDPISGHTALYWYRQSLGQGLEFLIYFQGNSAPDKSGLPSDRFSAERTGGSVSTLTIQRTQQEDSAVYLCASSRDWSSSYNEQFFGPGTRLTVL.

Written as DNA, the CDR3 is TGTGCCAGCAGCCGAACAGCGGGGGCTTCCTACAATGAGCAGTTCTTC. It codes for CASSRTAGASYNEQFF. The rearrangement joins TRBV27 to TRBJ2-1, with TRBD2 matching 8 bases. V lost 6 bases and J lost 1; bases outside the gene matches: 8. The CDR3 runs 16 residues. Germline-derived CDR1 and CDR2 are MNHEY and SMNVEV (reference sequence).

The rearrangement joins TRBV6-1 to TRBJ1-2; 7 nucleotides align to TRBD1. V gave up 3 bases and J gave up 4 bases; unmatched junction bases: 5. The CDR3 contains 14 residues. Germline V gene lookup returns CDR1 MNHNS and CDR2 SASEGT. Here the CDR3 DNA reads TGTGCCAGCAGTGAGACAGGGCGCGGCTATGGCTACACCTTC. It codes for CASSETGRGYGYTF.